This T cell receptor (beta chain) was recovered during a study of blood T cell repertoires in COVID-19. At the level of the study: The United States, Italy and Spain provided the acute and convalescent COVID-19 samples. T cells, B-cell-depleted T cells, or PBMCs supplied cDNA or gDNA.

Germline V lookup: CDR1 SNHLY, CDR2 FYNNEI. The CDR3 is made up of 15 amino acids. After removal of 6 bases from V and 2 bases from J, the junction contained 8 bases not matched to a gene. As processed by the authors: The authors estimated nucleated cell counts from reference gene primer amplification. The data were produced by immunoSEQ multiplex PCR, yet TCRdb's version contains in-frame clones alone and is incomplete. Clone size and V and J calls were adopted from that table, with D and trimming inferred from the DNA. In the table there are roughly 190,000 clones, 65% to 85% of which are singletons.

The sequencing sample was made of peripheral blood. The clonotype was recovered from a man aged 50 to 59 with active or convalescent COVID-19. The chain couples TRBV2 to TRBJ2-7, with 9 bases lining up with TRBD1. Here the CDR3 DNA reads TGTGCCAGCAGCATTACAGGGGGCTCCCCCTACGAGCAGTACTTC. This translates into CASSITGGSPYEQYF.